This is a list of T cell receptor beta chains from one sample in a study of blood T cell repertoires in COVID-19. Produced via immunoSEQ multiplex PCR; TCRdb's table is partial and in-frame only. Seen here are about 87,000 clones, about 79% observed once, and the top ten hold 4% to 5.5%. Sequenced material: peripheral blood. These receptors all come from a woman in her forties or fifties with acute or convalescent COVID-19. Both conserved end residues are part of each CDR3.

v_gene,len,j_gene,CDR3aa
TRBV5-4,15,TRBJ2-5,CASSGTSGGASTRYF
TRBV7-9,15,TRBJ2-3,CASSPAGAGTDTQYF
TRBV9,15,TRBJ1-1,CASSVVGSGNTEAFF
TRBV7-9,15,TRBJ1-5,CASSLTGGPNQPQHF
TRBV29-1,11,TRBJ1-2,CSVAKQGGYTF
TRBV6-2/TRBV6-3,15,TRBJ1-1,CASSYSPPEGTEAFF
TRBV6-5,12,TRBJ1-3,CASRQSGNTIYF
TRBV4-1,14,TRBJ1-1,CASSHYSGGGEAFF
TRBV6-1,13,TRBJ1-6,CATKGQPLSPLHF
TRBV6-5,15,TRBJ1-1,CASSYWVRGNTEAFF
TRBV7-6,15,TRBJ1-1,CASSSGQGMNTEAFF
TRBV11-2,12,TRBJ1-2,CASSLQGYGYTF
TRBV28,12,TRBJ2-7,CASSSSGDEQYF
TRBV7-2,16,TRBJ2-7,CASSLARTSGGYEQYF
TRBV19,15,TRBJ2-3,CASSGLAGVADTQYF
TRBV15,13,TRBJ1-1,CATSRDRYTEAFF
TRBV28,15,TRBJ2-1,CASSPGTSGYNEQFF
TRBV18,13,TRBJ2-5,CASSRDSLETQYF
TRBV6-1,18,TRBJ1-4,CASSEGPRDSLNGRKLFF
TRBV18,14,TRBJ1-2,CASSPKTANYGYTF
TRBV3-1/TRBV3-2,12,TRBJ1-4,CAAEGGDEKLFF
TRBV3-1/TRBV3-2,14,TRBJ1-5,CASSQDSTTQPQHF
TRBV7-2,16,TRBJ1-1,CASSLAARLMNTEAFF
TRBV15,15,TRBJ2-7,CATSRGDSGGKEQYF
TRBV28,15,TRBJ2-6,CASSFPSSGANVLTF
TRBV7-8,16,TRBJ2-5,CASSLAGLRREETQYF
TRBV5-6,15,TRBJ1-1,CASSLATSGGTEAFF
TRBV11-3,13,TRBJ1-6,CASSLDRTSPLHF
TRBV7-9,13,TRBJ1-5,CASSWTEYQPQHF
TRBV27,14,TRBJ1-1,CASSLSGGYTEAFF
TRBV6-5,15,TRBJ2-1,CASSLQGAGYNEQFF
TRBV6-5,13,TRBJ1-5,CASSRETDQPQHF
TRBV6-5,15,TRBJ1-1,CASSYAGTWNTEAFF